This T cell receptor (beta chain) was sequenced for a study of T cells in Graves' hyperthyroidism and ophthalmopathy. A note on this clonotype: The target antigen is unknown.

An approximately 10 ml volume of fresh peripheral blood provided the PBMCs. Study-wide results and limits: The model foresaw ophthalmopathy a median 6.5 months prior to onset.

CDR1 and CDR2 from the germline V gene are SQVTM and ANQGSEA. V was shortened by 6 bases and J by 3 bases, with 14 bases between the two germline ends. The CDR3 contains 13 residues. Authors of the study amplified TCR beta CDR3 regions from RNA transcripts. The TCR CDR3 first-round RT-PCR relied on the HTBI primer set. Each CDR3 protein is one row after TCRdb ran MiXCR on the multiplex PCR reads. The repertoire holds around 290,000 distinct CDR3 sequences, around 13% seen once, with around 8% in the top ten. J is TRBJ2-5 and V is TRBV29-1, with D tentatively TRBD2 (7 bases). This clonotype was sampled from a woman in her 40s with Graves' hyperthyroidism. Specimen: blood. CDR3 in amino acids: CSVGGREKETQYF. The CDR3 DNA reads TGCAGCGTGGGGGGGCGGGAGAAAGAGACCCAGTACTTC.